The rows below give T cell receptor beta chains drawn from one sample of a study of vaccination effects on CD4 cells after COVID-19. Produced via immunoSEQ multiplex PCR; TCRdb's table is partial and in-frame only. The sample has about 73,000 clones; approximately 74% are singletons. Their antigens are not known. The sample here was CD4+ T cells from PBMCs cultured with HCoV-NL63 spike peptides, taken before COVID-19 vaccination. The receptors originated from a human donor who received a COVID-19 vaccine. The CDR3 runs from the conserved cysteine through the conserved F or W. D genes are given only for firm matches. Rows give clone size only sometimes, using once, few, many, or a class for an expanded clone.

D gene	clone size	CDR3 length	V gene	J gene	CDR3 DNA	CDR3 protein
.	.	16	TRBV6-1	TRBJ2-2	TGTGCCAGCAGTGCCGAGATGCCCGCGAACACCGGGGAGCTGTTTTTT	CASSAEMPANTGELFF
.	.	14	TRBV3-1/TRBV3-2	TRBJ1-2	TGTGCCAGCAGCCATACGAGGTTGGAGGGGGGCTACACCTTC	CASSHTRLEGGYTF
.	.	15	TRBV7-8	TRBJ1-5	TGTGCCAGCAGCTTAATAACAGGGCGGAATCAGCCCCAGCATTTT	CASSLITGRNQPQHF
.	.	13	TRBV29-1	TRBJ2-3	TGCAGCGTTGAAGGGGAGGTGAGGGATACGCAGTATTTT	CSVEGEVRDTQYF
TRBD1	.	15	TRBV27	TRBJ2-3	TGTGCCAGCAGTTTAAGGGACAGCCGCACAGATACGCAGTATTTT	CASSLRDSRTDTQYF
.	.	15	TRBV13	TRBJ1-1	TGTGCCAGCAGCTTATATAAAGACTGGGACACTGAAGCTTTCTTT	CASSLYKDWDTEAFF
.	once	13	TRBV2	TRBJ1-5	TGTGCCAGCAAGTTTTCAGAGAATCAGCCCCAGCATTTT	CASKFSENQPQHF
.	once	14	TRBV11-2	TRBJ2-1	TGTGCCAGCAGCTTTGGCCAGGGGTTCACTGAGCAGTTCTTC	CASSFGQGFTEQFF
.	few	16	TRBV5-8	TRBJ1-5	TGTGCCAGCAGCCCCGGGTTGGGGGAAATAGGTCAGCCCCAGCATTTT	CASSPGLGEIGQPQHF
.	.	14	TRBV19	TRBJ1-5	TGTGCCACGGGGGGGTTGGGGGGCAATCAGCCCCAGCATTTT	CATGGLGGNQPQHF
.	.	13	TRBV28	TRBJ1-5	TGTGCCAGCAGATCATCAGGGCTTCAGCCCCAGCATTTT	CASRSSGLQPQHF
TRBD1	.	15	TRBV19	TRBJ1-5	TGTGCCAGTAGTCTTAGGACAGGGCCCAATCAGCCCCAGCATTTT	CASSLRTGPNQPQHF
.	.	12	TRBV7-2	TRBJ2-3	TGTGCCAGCAGCCGAGGGGCCCTTGGGCAGTATTTT	CASSRGALGQYF
TRBD1	.	15	TRBV7-2	TRBJ2-1	TGTGCCAGCAGCAACTGGGACAGGGGTGTTGATGAGCAGTTCTTC	CASSNWDRGVDEQFF
.	.	12	TRBV7-8	TRBJ1-2	TGTGCCAGCAGCCCGCCAGGCTATGGCTACACCTTC	CASSPPGYGYTF
.	.	14	TRBV7-2	TRBJ2-2	TGTGCCAGCAGCCCAGGACCGAACACCGGGGAGCTGTTTTTT	CASSPGPNTGELFF
TRBD2	medium-sized	15	TRBV6-6	TRBJ2-3	TGTGCCAGCAGTTACGGTGGGGAGGGGTCAGATACGCAGTATTTT	CASSYGGEGSDTQYF
TRBD2	.	14	TRBV15	TRBJ2-3	TGTGCCACCAATATTCGGGGGGGCACAGATACGCAGTATTTT	CATNIRGGTDTQYF
.	few	15	TRBV18	TRBJ1-5	TGTGCCAGCTCCCCTGACAGCTATAGCAATCAGCCCCAGCATTTT	CASSPDSYSNQPQHF
.	.	14	TRBV18	TRBJ2-3	TGTGCCAGCTCACCACCAAATGGGGCAGATACGCAGTATTTT	CASSPPNGADTQYF
.	.	16	TRBV19	TRBJ2-1	TGTGCCAGTACCTCGGGGGCAGCTAAGTCCTACAATGAGCAGTTCTTC	CASTSGAAKSYNEQFF
TRBD2	medium-sized	16	TRBV4-3	TRBJ2-2	TGCGCCAGCAGCCGACTAACTAGCGGTAACACCGGGGAGCTGTTTTTT	CASSRLTSGNTGELFF
TRBD1	.	19	TRBV5-1	TRBJ1-4	TGCGCCAGCAGCTTGTATTGGTCGGACAGACAGGGCTCGAGTGAAAAACTGTTTTTT	CASSLYWSDRQGSSEKLFF
TRBD1	.	14	TRBV2	TRBJ1-6	TGTGCCAGCAGCCCGGACAGGGAATATTCACCCCTCCACTTT	CASSPDREYSPLHF
TRBD1	once	13	TRBV11-2	TRBJ2-1	TGTGCCAGCAGCTTTGGACAGGGACATGAGCAGTTCTTC	CASSFGQGHEQFF
TRBD1	few	15	TRBV9	TRBJ2-1	TGTGCCAGCAGCGCAGGACAGGGGGCCTACAATGAGCAGTTCTTC	CASSAGQGAYNEQFF
.	.	13	TRBV7-7	TRBJ2-5	TGTGCCAGCAGCCCGGGCCTCCAAGAGACCCAGTACTTC	CASSPGLQETQYF
TRBD1	.	16	TRBV2	TRBJ1-5	TGTGCCAGCAGAGACAGGGGGCTTTCGTTAAATCAGCCCCAGCATTTT	CASRDRGLSLNQPQHF
TRBD1	once	15	TRBV18	TRBJ2-1	TGTGCCAGCTCACCCGACAGGGGATCCTACAATGAGCAGTTCTTC	CASSPDRGSYNEQFF